Presented here are 13 T cell receptor beta chains from one specimen sequenced in a study of PD-1 blockade in classical Hodgkin lymphoma (dated by TCRdb to about 2020). According to the study, the label for this sample's time point signals: cycle 4 day 1 (C4D1), after 6 weeks of nivolumab. Every trial patient had relapsed following autologous stem cell transplantation, and prior brentuximab vedotin exposure was what differed among cohorts A, B and C. Magnetic negative selection with a Miltenyi CD4+ T cell isolation kit was used to purify CD4+ T cells from thawed PBMCs. Receptor amplification or capture employed the immunoSEQ multiplex PCR assay. The source is immuneACCESS, and TCRdb retained only in-frame sequences with V and J called. Part of the clones is not carried over; for the studies checked, unresolved V genes explain less than half of this, and the remainder is unexplained. In this sample the table shows around 27,000 clones, more than 70% of which occur a single time. The top ten clonotypes cover approximately 2.4% of the sample.

This specimen consisted of CD4+ T cells from blood, obtained before the fourth cycle of nivolumab. The receptors were gathered from a human donor with classical Hodgkin lymphoma.

The rearrangement joins TRBV19 to TRBJ2-5; 13 bases line up with TRBD2. CDR3 size: 18 residues. CDR1 LNHDA and CDR2 SQIVND come from the germline V gene (reference sequence). The trim removed 2 bases at V and 2 bases at J, leaving 8 bases unmatched. CDR3 sequence reads: CASSIRTSGRGGQETQYF. The DNA for the CDR3 is TGTGCCAGTAGTATACGGACTAGCGGGAGAGGTGGACAAGAGACCCAGTACTTC.

The genes are TRBV20-1 and TRBJ2-5; no definite D call. V gave up 2 bases and J gave up 3 bases, with 1 base separating them. The CDR3 consists of 10 residues. Germline V gene sequence: CDR1 DFQATT, CDR2 SNEGSKA (reference sequence). The DNA of the CDR3 is TGCAGTGCTAGAAAAGAGACCCAGTACTTC. Its translation is CSARKETQYF.

V is TRBV11-2 and J is TRBJ2-2; TRBD2 matches at 15 bases. CDR1 and CDR2 (germline): SGHAT, FQNNGV. This CDR3 spans 18 amino acids. V lost 5 bases and J lost 5; bases outside the gene matches: 9. The CDR3 bases are TGTGCCAGCAGCCCCGGACTAGCGGGAGGGCCTTGGACCGGGGAGCTGTTTTTT. It specifies CASSPGLAGGPWTGELFF.

The gene calls are TRBV7-9 and TRBJ2-5; 11 bases agree with TRBD1. This CDR3 has 15 residues. The germline gives CDR1 SEHNR, CDR2 FQNEAQ (reference sequence). After removal of 4 bases from V and 4 bases from J, the junction contained 5 bases not matched to a gene. The DNA of the CDR3 is TGTGCCAGCAGCTGGGGGACAGGGGGATTAGAGACCCAGTACTTC. Amino acids: CASSWGTGGLETQYF.

V is TRBV30 and J is TRBJ2-1, with TRBD2 matching over 10 bases. CDR3 length: 18 residues. V was pared by 2 bases and J by 4 bases, with 14 bases of the junction left unmatched. Germline V gene sequence: CDR1 GTSNPN, CDR2 SVGIG (reference sequence). The CDR3 sequence is CAWSKWGGRTSGYNEQFF. In nucleotides, the CDR3 is TGTGCCTGGAGTAAGTGGGGAGGGAGGACTAGCGGATACAATGAGCAGTTCTTC.

The chain combines TRBV7-9 with TRBJ2-7, with 7 bases fitting TRBD1. Germline assignment: CDR1 SEHNR and CDR2 FQNEAQ (reference sequence). The junction had 10 bases not matched to a gene; V was cut back by 5 bases and J by 6 bases. CDR3 length equals 14 residues. CDR3 sequence (DNA): TGTGCCAGCAGCAGACAGGGTATGGGTTTCGAGCAGTACTTC. It encodes CASSRQGMGFEQYF.

The gene calls are TRBV11-3 and TRBJ2-2; 10 bases fit TRBD2. The CDR3 consists of 15 residues. Germline V gene sequence: CDR1 SGHNT, CDR2 YENEEA. The trim removed 5 bases at V and 8 bases at J, leaving 8 bases unmatched. The CDR3 protein is CASSPSGSSAGELFF. The CDR3 nucleotides read TGTGCCAGCAGCCCTAGCGGGAGTTCGGCTGGGGAGCTGTTTTTT.

The chain links TRBV6-5 to TRBJ1-6; 7 bases fit TRBD1. Germline V gene lookup returns CDR1 MNHEY and CDR2 SVGAGI. The CDR3 runs to 14 residues. V was clipped by 6 bases and J by 13 bases; unmatched bases: 12. The CDR3 protein is CASRTLGQTFPLHF. CDR3 DNA: TGTGCCAGCAGAACGTTGGGACAGACCTTCCCCCTCCACTTT.

In this sample, this clone turned up a few times. The chain recombines TRBV6-1 with TRBJ1-4; D remains unclear. The germline V gene encodes CDR1 MNHNS and CDR2 SASEGT. V was pared by 5 bases and J by 2 bases, with 12 bases between. There are 15 residues in the CDR3. CDR3 bases: TGTGCCAGCAGTAAAGAGGAGGGTACTAATGAAAAACTGTTTTTT. This encodes CASSKEEGTNEKLFF.

This clone occurred once. The genes are TRBV27 and TRBJ2-5; 8 nucleotides match TRBD2. V lost 5 bases and J lost 6; bases outside the gene matches: 14. From germline, CDR1 is MNHEY and CDR2 SMNVEV (reference sequence). This CDR3 is 16 amino acids long. Written as DNA, the CDR3 is TGTGCCAGCAGTCCCTTAACTAGCGGCCCCCAGAAGACCCAGTACTTC. Residues: CASSPLTSGPQKTQYF.

The gene calls are TRBV4-1 and TRBJ1-2; 7 nucleotides match TRBD1. The CDR3 loop spans 15 amino acids. Germline V CDR1 and CDR2: MGHRA, YSYEKL. Unmatched junction bases numbered 6, after V lost 0 bases and J lost 5 bases. CDR3 loop: CASSQEEGALYGYTF. CDR3 DNA sequence: TGCGCCAGCAGCCAAGAAGAGGGGGCATTGTATGGCTACACCTTC.

V gene TRBV11-2 combines with J gene TRBJ1-1; D call uncertain. The CDR3 length is 14 residues. Germline lookup yields CDR1 SGHAT and CDR2 FQNNGV. Trimming cost V 5 bases and J 10 bases, with 20 bases left between them. The CDR3 loop is CASSTDWTRAGAFF. CDR3 coding DNA: TGTGCCAGCAGCACCGACTGGACCCGGGCGGGAGCTTTCTTT.

The rearrangement joins TRBV5-4 to TRBJ2-2; D remains unclear. The V and J ends lost 4 bases and 2 bases respectively, with 12 bases between them. The germline V gene has CDR1 SGHNT and CDR2 YYREEE (reference sequence). This CDR3 has 15 amino acids. CDR3 coding DNA: TGTGCCAGCAGCCGAGAGACTGTCAACACCGGGGAGCTGTTTTTT. Translated: CASSRETVNTGELFF. The full variable domain, completed using reference TRBV5-4 and TRBJ2-2, is ETGVTQSPTHLIKTRGQQVTLRCSSQSGHNTVSWYQQALGQGPQFIFQYYREEENGRGNFPPRFSGLQFPNYSSELNVNALELDDSALYLCASSRETVNTGELFFGEGSRLTVL.